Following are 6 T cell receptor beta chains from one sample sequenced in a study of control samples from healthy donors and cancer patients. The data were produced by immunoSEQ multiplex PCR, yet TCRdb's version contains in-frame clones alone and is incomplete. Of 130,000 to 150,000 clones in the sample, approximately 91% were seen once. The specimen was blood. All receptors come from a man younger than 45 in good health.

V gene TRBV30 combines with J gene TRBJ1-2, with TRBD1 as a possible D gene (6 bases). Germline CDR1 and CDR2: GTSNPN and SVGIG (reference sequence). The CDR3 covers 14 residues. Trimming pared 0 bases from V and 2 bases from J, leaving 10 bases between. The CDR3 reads CAWSVSTGNYGYTF. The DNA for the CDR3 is TGTGCCTGGAGTGTATCTACAGGGAACTATGGCTACACCTTC.

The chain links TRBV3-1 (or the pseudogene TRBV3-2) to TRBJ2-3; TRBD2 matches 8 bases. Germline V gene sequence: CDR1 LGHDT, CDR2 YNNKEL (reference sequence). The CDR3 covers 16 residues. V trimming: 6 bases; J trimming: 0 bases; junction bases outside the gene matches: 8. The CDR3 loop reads CASSPRLALSTDTQYF. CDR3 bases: TGTGCCAGCAGTCCCCGACTAGCGCTTAGCACAGATACGCAGTATTTT.

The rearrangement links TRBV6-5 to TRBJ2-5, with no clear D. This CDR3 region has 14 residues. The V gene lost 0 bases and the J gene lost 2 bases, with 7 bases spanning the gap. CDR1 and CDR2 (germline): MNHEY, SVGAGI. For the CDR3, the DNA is TGTGCCAGCAGTTACTCCGCGGAACAAGAGACCCAGTACTTC. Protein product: CASSYSAEQETQYF.

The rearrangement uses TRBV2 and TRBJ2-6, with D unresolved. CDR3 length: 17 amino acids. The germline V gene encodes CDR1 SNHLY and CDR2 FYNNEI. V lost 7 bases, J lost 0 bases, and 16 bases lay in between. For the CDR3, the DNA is TGTGCCAGCAAACGTGGGGTCCTCAGCTCTGGGGCCAACGTCCTGACTTTC. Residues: CASKRGVLSSGANVLTF. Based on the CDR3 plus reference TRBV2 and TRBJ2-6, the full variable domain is EPEVTQTPSHQVTQMGQEVILRCVPISNHLYFYWYRQILGQKVEFLVSFYNNEISEKSEIFDDQFSVERPDGSNFTLKIRSTKLEDSAMYFCASKRGVLSSGANVLTFGAGSRLTVL.

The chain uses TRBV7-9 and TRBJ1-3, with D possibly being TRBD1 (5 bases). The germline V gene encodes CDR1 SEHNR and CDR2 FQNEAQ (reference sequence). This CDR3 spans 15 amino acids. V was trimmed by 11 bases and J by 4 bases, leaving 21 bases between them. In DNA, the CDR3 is TGTGCCTCCAGGTGGGGGTCTCGGGAAGGAAACACCATATATTTT. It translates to CASRWGSREGNTIYF.

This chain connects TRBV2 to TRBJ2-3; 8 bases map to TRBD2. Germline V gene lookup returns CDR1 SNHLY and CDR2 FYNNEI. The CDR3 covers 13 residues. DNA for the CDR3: TGTGCTACCGCCCCGGGGGGGGCAGATACGCAGTATTTT. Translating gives CATAPGGADTQYF.